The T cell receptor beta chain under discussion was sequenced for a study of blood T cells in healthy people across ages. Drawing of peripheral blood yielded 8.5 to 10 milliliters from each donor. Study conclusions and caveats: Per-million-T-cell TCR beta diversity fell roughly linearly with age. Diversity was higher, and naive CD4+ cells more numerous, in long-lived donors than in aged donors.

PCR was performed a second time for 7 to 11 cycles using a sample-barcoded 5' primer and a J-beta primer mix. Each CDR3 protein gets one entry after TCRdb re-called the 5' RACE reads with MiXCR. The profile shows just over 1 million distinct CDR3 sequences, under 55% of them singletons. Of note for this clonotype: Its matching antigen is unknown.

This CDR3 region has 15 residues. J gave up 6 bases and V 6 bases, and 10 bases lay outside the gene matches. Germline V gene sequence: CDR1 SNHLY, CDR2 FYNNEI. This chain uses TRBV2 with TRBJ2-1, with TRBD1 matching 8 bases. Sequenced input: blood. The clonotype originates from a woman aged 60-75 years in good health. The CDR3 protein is CASRGISTGGNEQFF. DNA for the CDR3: TGTGCCAGCAGAGGGATAAGTACAGGGGGCAATGAGCAGTTCTTC.